This T cell receptor beta chain is drawn from a study of T cell changes during pregnancy in multiple sclerosis. Profiled with immunoSEQ multiplex PCR; TCRdb holds only in-frame clones, not every one. The table lists roughly 84,000 clones, about 93% of them singletons. The germline V gene encodes CDR1 DFQATT and CDR2 SNEGSKA (reference sequence). V was trimmed by 2 bases and J by 4 bases, leaving 6 bases between them. The CDR3 sequence is 11 residues long. The rearrangement joins TRBV20-1 to TRBJ2-7; D is ambiguous. Specimen: peripheral blood, collected in the third trimester of pregnancy. The TCR originated in a female donor in good health, enrolled as a control in a pregnancy study. The DNA for the CDR3 is TGCAGTGCTAGACTACGGTACGAGCAGTACTTC. It is translated as CSARLRYEQYF.